This entry lists 9 T cell receptor beta chains sequenced from one sample in a study of blood T cell repertoires in COVID-19. Sequenced by immunoSEQ multiplex PCR; TCRdb stores in-frame clones only, minus some. Here the sample spans roughly 300,000 clones, around nine tenths being singletons. Sequenced input: peripheral blood. The receptors come from a woman aged 25 to 39 with COVID-19, enrolled during active disease.

The chain is built from TRBV9 and TRBJ1-6; D is possibly TRBD1 (5 bases). Germline values: CDR1 SGDLS, CDR2 YYNGEE. The ends were cut back, 4 bases at V and 8 bases at J, with 10 bases in the middle. CDR3 length: 13 residues. DNA for the CDR3: TGTGCCAGCAGCTCACAGGCCGATTCACCCCTCCACTTT. It codes for CASSSQADSPLHF.

This rearrangement joins TRBV7-2 to TRBJ1-1, with D perhaps TRBD1 (5 bases). V dropped 4 bases and J dropped 0 bases, with 15 bases sitting between them. The germline CDR1 and CDR2 sequences are SGHTA and FQGNSA. The CDR3 is made up of 16 amino acids. CDR3 DNA: TGTGCCAGCAGCTCCGACAGCAGAACCTTGAACACTGAAGCTTTCTTT. It codes for CASSSDSRTLNTEAFF.

V and J are TRBV5-1 and TRBJ1-2, with TRBD1 matching 9 bases. Looked up from germline, CDR1 is SGHRS and CDR2 is YFSETQ. The junction had 11 bases not matched to a gene; V was cut back by 5 bases and J by 6 bases. The CDR3 runs to 15 residues. The CDR3 sequence is CASRGLLTGGDGYTF. The CDR3 DNA reads as TGCGCCAGCAGGGGGCTACTAACAGGGGGCGATGGCTACACCTTC. Drawing the rest from reference TRBV5-1 and TRBJ1-2, the complete variable domain is KAGVTQTPRYLIKTRGQQVTLSCSPISGHRSVSWYQQTPGQGLQFLFEYFSETQRNKGNFPGRFSGRQFSNSRSEMNVSTLELGDSALYLCASRGLLTGGDGYTFGSGTRLTVV.

There are a few counts of this clone. The chain couples TRBV29-1 to TRBJ1-2; TRBD1 matches 10 bases. Losses at the gene ends were 2 bases for V and 1 base for J; bases not matched to a gene: 7. The CDR3 is 16 residues long. Per the germline V gene, CDR1 is SQVTM and CDR2 is ANQGSEA. The CDR3 protein is CSVERGDRGLNYGYTF. The CDR3 DNA reads as TGCAGCGTTGAACGGGGTGACAGGGGGCTTAACTATGGCTACACCTTC.

The chain recombines TRBV6-5 with TRBJ1-2; 7 bases are shared with TRBD1. Germline trimming cut 5 bases from V and 8 bases from J; bases unmatched to any gene: 2. This CDR3 is built from 11 residues. CDR1 is MNHEY, CDR2 SVGAGI, per germline. The CDR3 sequence: CASSPGQGYTF. The CDR3 bases are TGTGCCAGCAGTCCGGGACAGGGCTACACCTTC.

CDR3 coding DNA: TGTGCCAGCACCGGCGCGGGGATCACTGAAGCTTTCTTT. As protein: CASTGAGITEAFF. The chain links TRBV28 to TRBJ1-1; D unresolved. Germline assignment: CDR1 MDHEN and CDR2 SYDVKM. V gave up 7 bases and J gave up 4 bases, with 13 bases separating them. This CDR3 is 13 amino acids long.

The gene calls are TRBV10-3 and TRBJ1-2; D perhaps matches TRBD1 (5 bases). The germline V gene has CDR1 ENHRY and CDR2 SYGVKD. The V end lost 3 bases, the J end lost 5 bases, and 13 bases lay between the germline ends. This CDR3 has 14 amino acids. The CDR3 loop is CAISDLGEGYGYTF. The CDR3 DNA reads TGTGCCATCAGTGACCTAGGGGAGGGATATGGCTACACCTTC.

The rearrangement joins TRBV5-1 to TRBJ2-1; 7 bases align to TRBD2. The ends lost 4 bases at V and 7 bases at J; junction bases unmatched: 2. The CDR3 extends over 12 amino acids. The germline V gene encodes CDR1 SGHRS and CDR2 YFSETQ. The CDR3 coding sequence is TGCGCCAGCAGCGAACTAGCGAATGAGCAGTTCTTC. This translates into CASSELANEQFF.

The chain joins TRBV13 to TRBJ1-3, with 8 bases fitting TRBD1. This CDR3 is 14 amino acids long. Unmatched junction bases numbered 2, after V lost 3 bases and J lost 4 bases. The germline V gene encodes CDR1 PRHDT and CDR2 FYEKMQ (reference sequence). The CDR3 protein is CASSFDRGGNTIYF. As DNA, the CDR3 is TGTGCCAGCAGCTTCGACAGGGGAGGAAACACCATATATTTT.